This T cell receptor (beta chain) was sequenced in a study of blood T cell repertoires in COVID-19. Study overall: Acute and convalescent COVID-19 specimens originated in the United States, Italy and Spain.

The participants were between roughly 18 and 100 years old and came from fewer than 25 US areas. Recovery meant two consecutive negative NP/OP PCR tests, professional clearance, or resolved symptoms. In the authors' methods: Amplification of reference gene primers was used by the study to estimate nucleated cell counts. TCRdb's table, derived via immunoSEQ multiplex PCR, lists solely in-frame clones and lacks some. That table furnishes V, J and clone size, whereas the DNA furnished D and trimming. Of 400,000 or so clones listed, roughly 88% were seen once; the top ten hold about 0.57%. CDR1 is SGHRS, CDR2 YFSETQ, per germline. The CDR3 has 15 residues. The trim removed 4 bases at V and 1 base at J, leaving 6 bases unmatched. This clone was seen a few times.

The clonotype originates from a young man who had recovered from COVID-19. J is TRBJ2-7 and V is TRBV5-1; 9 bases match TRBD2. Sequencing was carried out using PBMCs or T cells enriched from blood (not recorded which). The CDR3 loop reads CASSGTLAGSYEQYF. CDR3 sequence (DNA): TGCGCCAGCAGCGGAACTCTAGCGGGGTCCTACGAGCAGTACTTC.